This is a list of T cell receptor beta chains from one sample in a study of human T cells and chemical hapten exposure. TCRdb used MiXCR to reprocess the RACE reads, holding one entry per CDR3 protein. The sample yields approximately 97,000 distinct CDR3 sequences, roughly 8.5% seen once. The sequenced material came from whole blood. The receptors stem from a female donor in good health. Some clones in this sample may be carry-over from other donors' samples. Both conserved end residues are part of each CDR3. Each record gives: J gene, clone size, V gene, D gene, CDR3 protein, CDR3 DNA. A D gene is named only where the DNA matches it firmly. Some rows have no size entry. The others give once, few or many, or a class for an expanded clone.

TRBJ2-1 few TRBV12-3/TRBV12-4 NA CASSSRNEQFF TGTGCCAGCAGTTCCCGCAATGAGCAGTTCTTC
TRBJ2-1 few TRBV30 NA CACPWGRNHNEQFF TGTGCCTGCCCGTGGGGGCGCAACCACAATGAGCAGTTCTTC
TRBJ2-3 few TRBV19 NA CASSPSWGSKTDTQYF TGTGCCAGTAGTCCGTCGTGGGGGAGTAAGACAGATACGCAGTATTTT
TRBJ1-1 NA TRBV19 TRBD1 CASRDRGSEAFF TGTGCCAGTAGGGACAGGGGCTCTGAAGCTTTCTTT
TRBJ2-1 many TRBV29-1 TRBD2 CSVGGGADYNEQFF TGCAGCGTTGGGGGGGGAGCGGACTACAATGAGCAGTTCTTC
TRBJ2-1 NA TRBV29-1 NA CSVAEGKEQFF TGCAGCGTCGCCGAGGGGAAGGAGCAGTTCTTC
TRBJ2-2 NA TRBV5-5 NA CASSLFWLDTGELFF TGTGCCAGCAGCTTATTCTGGCTGGATACCGGGGAGCTGTTTTTT
TRBJ2-3 many TRBV28 TRBD2 CASSSPSGASTDTQYF TGTGCCAGCAGTTCGCCTAGCGGAGCTAGCACAGATACGCAGTATTTT
TRBJ2-1 few TRBV3-1 NA CASSPKTSSYNEQFF TGTGCCAGCAGCCCCAAGACAAGCTCCTACAATGAGCAGTTCTTC
TRBJ2-6 few TRBV6-6 TRBD1 CASSYSWQGVTGANVLTF TGTGCCAGCAGTTACTCGTGGCAGGGGGTAACAGGGGCCAACGTCCTGACTTTC
TRBJ2-6 many TRBV5-1 NA CASSPLGGGGANVLTF TGCGCCAGCAGCCCCCTTGGGGGCGGTGGGGCCAACGTCCTGACTTTC
TRBJ2-1 NA TRBV5-4 TRBD2 CASSLLASGSGNEQFF TGTGCCAGCAGCTTGTTGGCTAGCGGGAGTGGGAATGAGCAGTTCTTC